These 7 T cell receptor beta chains share one sample of origin, sequenced in a study of blood T cells in healthy people across ages. The second PCR ran about 7 to 12 cycles with a sample-barcoded 5' primer and J-beta primers. In TCRdb, the 5' RACE reads were re-called with MiXCR into one record per CDR3 protein. The sample yields 650,000 to 900,000 distinct CDR3 sequences, around 62% seen once. The specimen was blood. These receptors came from a man aged 25 to 40 in good health.

In the case of this clonotype: At one end the junction does not follow the germline gene, possibly because of a read error. The CDR3 protein is CAISEPRGGQPSETFF. As DNA, the CDR3 is TGTGCCATCAGTGAGCCCCGTGGCGGACAACCCTCTGAAACTTTCTTT. The rearrangement uses TRBV10-3 and TRBJ1-1; TRBD1 might be the D (5 bases). Germline lookup yields CDR1 ENHRY and CDR2 SYGVKD. The CDR3 is made up of 16 amino acids.

The table lists this clonotype with a few counts. The J gene is TRBJ2-1, the V gene TRBV4-2; tentatively, D is TRBD1 (9 bases). V was clipped by 2 bases and J by 8 bases, with 28 bases between them. There are 19 residues in the CDR3. The germline V gene encodes CDR1 LGHNA and CDR2 YNFKEQ. Written as DNA, the CDR3 is TGTGCCAGCAGCCAACCCGGGACAGGGTCGAGGCGGGGGGTGGATGAGCAGTTCTTC. As protein: CASSQPGTGSRRGVDEQFF.

This chain links TRBV20-1 with TRBJ2-7, with no clear D. The germline V and J ends were trimmed by 3 bases and 0 bases, with 6 bases remaining between them. Germline lookup yields CDR1 DFQATT and CDR2 SNEGSKA (reference sequence). The CDR3 totals 12 residues. The DNA for the CDR3 is TGCAGTGCTAGTCAGGACTCCTACGAGCAGTACTTC. Its protein product is CSASQDSYEQYF.

The rearrangement joins TRBV18 to TRBJ2-7; D is unclear. The CDR3 totals 14 residues. Germline V gives CDR1 KGHSH, CDR2 LQKENI. With 4 bases removed from V and 0 bases from J, the gap between germline ends came to 10 bases. The CDR3 nucleotides are TGTGCCAGCTCACTCACACCAACCTCCTACGAGCAGTACTTC. As protein: CASSLTPTSYEQYF.

The rearrangement uses TRBV12-3 or TRBV12-4 and TRBJ2-5, with a possible D match to TRBD1 (7 bases). With 3 bases removed from V and 11 bases from J, the gap between germline ends came to 19 bases. This CDR3 has 14 residues. The CDR3 region has the DNA TGTGCCAGCAGTTTTGGACAAGGGGGCCGGGAGCAGTACTTC. Protein product: CASSFGQGGREQYF.

The chain has TRBV24-1 and TRBJ2-3, with D maybe TRBD2 (5 bases). CDR1 is KGHDR, CDR2 SFDVKD, per germline. Trimming cost V 3 bases and J 5 bases, with 8 bases left between them. The CDR3 is made up of 13 amino acids. The DNA for the CDR3 is TGTGCCACCAGTGATAAGGGAGTAGATACGCAGTATTTT. It encodes CATSDKGVDTQYF.

This clonotype has more than one count but fewer than ten. The V call is TRBV7-9, the J call TRBJ2-4, with 8 positions matching TRBD2. The CDR3 has 16 residues. Per the germline V gene, CDR1 is SEHNR and CDR2 is FQNEAQ (reference sequence). V lost 5 bases to trimming and J lost 8 bases; unmatched junction nucleotides: 14. CDR3 amino acids: CASSPIAGGATYIQYF. The CDR3 region has the DNA TGTGCCAGCAGCCCCATCGCGGGGGGCGCGACATACATTCAGTACTTC.